The present T cell receptor beta chain was sequenced within a study of cytomegalovirus exposure and HLA in healthy donors. As for the study in general: Earlier, almost 120 million unique TCR beta sequences were recovered from about 179 million T cells by an analysis. Study-wide results and caveats: Earlier results showed most TCR beta V segments being productive about 87% or about 30% of the time. Some segments of the V type, notably TRBV6-2 and TRBV6-3, were excluded as indistinguishable. The classifier reportedly diagnosed cytomegalovirus status with high specificity and sensitivity.

About this clone: The antigen is not known.

The CDR3 has 16 residues. V lost 5 bases to trimming and J lost 1 base, with 17 bases between them. Germline loops: CDR1 SNHLY, CDR2 FYNNEI. Primers for the PCR totalled 60 Vbeta and 13 Jbeta. This table comes from immunoSEQ multiplex PCR, and its TCRdb copy is limited to in-frame clones, with some not included. The sample contains approximately 150,000 clones, approximately 84% of which appear only once. This TCR derives from a man aged 18 to 35 in good health and CMV-seronegative. The gene calls are TRBV2 and TRBJ1-1; tentative D call: TRBD1 (5 bases). What was sequenced was PBMCs. The CDR3 DNA is TGTGCCAGCAGTAATCCAGGGTTAGGGAAGAACACTGAAGCTTTCTTT. Its protein is CASSNPGLGKNTEAFF.